The 4 T cell receptor beta chains below come from one sample, sequenced in a study of cytomegalovirus exposure and HLA in healthy donors. The PCR made use of 60 Vbeta and 13 Jbeta primers. This table comes from immunoSEQ multiplex PCR, and its TCRdb copy is limited to in-frame clones, with some not included. Here the sample spans approximately 190,000 clones, approximately 11% being singletons. Sequenced input: PBMCs. These receptors came from a man in his forties or fifties in good health and CMV-seropositive.

The V gene is TRBV28, the J gene TRBJ2-2; 12 bases agree with TRBD2. V trimming: 6 bases; J trimming: 0 bases; junction bases outside the gene matches: 5. The CDR3 covers 17 residues. Germline V gives CDR1 MDHEN, CDR2 SYDVKM. As DNA, the CDR3 is TGTGCCAGCAGACGGACTAGCGGGGCGGCGAACACCGGGGAGCTGTTTTTT. It is translated as CASRRTSGAANTGELFF.

V usage is TRBV5-8 and J usage is TRBJ2-3, with D perhaps matching TRBD1 (6 bases). V lost 5 bases, J lost 6 bases, and 22 bases lay in between. Germline V CDR1 and CDR2: SGHTS, YDEGEE. There are 16 residues in the CDR3. The CDR3 spells CASSLIPQGLVDTQYF. CDR3 nucleotide sequence: TGTGCCAGCAGTCTGATCCCCCAGGGGCTCGTTGATACGCAGTATTTT.

This clone occurred a few times. The chain is built from TRBV9 and TRBJ2-1; no definite D call. This CDR3 spans 16 amino acids. Looked up from germline, CDR1 is SGDLS and CDR2 is YYNGEE. V lost 4 bases to trimming and J lost 0 bases, with 14 bases between them. As DNA, the CDR3 is TGTGCCAGCAGCCAAGGCGGCGGCGCCTCCTACAATGAGCAGTTCTTC. This sequence encodes CASSQGGGASYNEQFF. Full variable domain (remainder filled in from reference TRBV9 and TRBJ2-1): DSGVTQTPKHLITATGQRVTLRCSPRSGDLSVYWYQQSLDQGLQFLIQYYNGEERAKGNILERFSAQQFPDLHSELNLSSLELGDSALYFCASSQGGGASYNEQFFGPGTRLTVL.

The chain is built from TRBV6-6 and TRBJ2-7; D remains unclear. V shed 0 bases and J shed 7 bases, with 10 bases lying between them. Per the germline V gene, CDR1 is MNHNY and CDR2 is SVGAGI (reference sequence). This CDR3 is built from 13 residues. This chain's CDR3 is CASSYSGVEEQYV. The CDR3 nucleotides read TGTGCCAGCAGTTACTCGGGTGTCGAGGAGCAGTACGTC.